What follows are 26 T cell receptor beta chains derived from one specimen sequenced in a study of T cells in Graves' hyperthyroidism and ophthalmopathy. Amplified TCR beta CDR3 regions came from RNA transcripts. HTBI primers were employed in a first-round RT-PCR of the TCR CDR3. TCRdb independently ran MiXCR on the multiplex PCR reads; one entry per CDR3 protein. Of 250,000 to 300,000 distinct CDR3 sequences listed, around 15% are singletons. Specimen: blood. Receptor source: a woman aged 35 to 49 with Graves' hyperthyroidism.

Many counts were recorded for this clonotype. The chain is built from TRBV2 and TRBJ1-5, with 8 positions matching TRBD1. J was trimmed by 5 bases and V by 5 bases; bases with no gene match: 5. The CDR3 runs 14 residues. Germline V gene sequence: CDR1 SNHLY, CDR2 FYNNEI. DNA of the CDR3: TGTGCCAGCAGTTCGGACAGGGTTGATCAGCCCCAGCATTTT. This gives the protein CASSSDRVDQPQHF.

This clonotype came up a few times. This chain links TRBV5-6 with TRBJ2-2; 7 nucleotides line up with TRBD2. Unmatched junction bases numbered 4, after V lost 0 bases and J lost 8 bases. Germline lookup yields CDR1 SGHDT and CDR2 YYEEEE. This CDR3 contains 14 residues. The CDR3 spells CASSLVTSMGELFF. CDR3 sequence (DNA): TGTGCCAGCAGCTTGGTGACTAGCATGGGGGAGCTGTTTTTT.

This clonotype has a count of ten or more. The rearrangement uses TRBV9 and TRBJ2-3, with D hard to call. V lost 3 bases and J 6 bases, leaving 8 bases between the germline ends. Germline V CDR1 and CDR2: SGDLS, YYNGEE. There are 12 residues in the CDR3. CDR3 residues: CASSAQSDTQYF. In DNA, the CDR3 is TGTGCCAGCAGCGCGCAATCGGATACGCAGTATTTT.

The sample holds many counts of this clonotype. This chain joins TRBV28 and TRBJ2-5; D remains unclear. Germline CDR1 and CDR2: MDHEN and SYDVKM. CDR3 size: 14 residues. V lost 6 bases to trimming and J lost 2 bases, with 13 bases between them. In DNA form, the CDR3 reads TGTGCCAGCAGCCGTGACACCATTCAAGAGACCCAGTACTTC. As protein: CASSRDTIQETQYF.

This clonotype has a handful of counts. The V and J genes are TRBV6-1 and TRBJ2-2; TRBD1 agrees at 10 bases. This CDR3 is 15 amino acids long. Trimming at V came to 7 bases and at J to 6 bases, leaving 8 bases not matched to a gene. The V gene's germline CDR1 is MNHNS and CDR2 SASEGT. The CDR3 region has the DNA TGTGCCAGCAACTATAGGGACAGGGGAGCCGGGGAGCTGTTTTTT. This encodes CASNYRDRGAGELFF.

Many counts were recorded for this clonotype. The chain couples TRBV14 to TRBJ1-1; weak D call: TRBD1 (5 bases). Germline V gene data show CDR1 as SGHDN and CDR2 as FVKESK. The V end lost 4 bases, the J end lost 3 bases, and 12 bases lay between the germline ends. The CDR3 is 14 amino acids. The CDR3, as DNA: TGTGCCAGCAGCCGCTCTCAGGGTTACACTGAAGCTTTCTTT. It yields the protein CASSRSQGYTEAFF. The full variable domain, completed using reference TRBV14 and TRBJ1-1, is EAGVTQFPSHSVIEKGQTVTLRCDPISGHDNLYWYRRVMGKEIKFLLHFVKESKQDESGMPNNRFLAERTGGTYSTLKVQPAELEDSGVYFCASSRSQGYTEAFFGQGTRLTVV.

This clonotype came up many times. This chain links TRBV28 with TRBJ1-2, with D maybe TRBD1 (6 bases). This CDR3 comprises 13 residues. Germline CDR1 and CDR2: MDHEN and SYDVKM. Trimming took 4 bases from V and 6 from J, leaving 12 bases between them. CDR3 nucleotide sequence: TGTGCCAGCAGTTCTCAGGGGTTCGATGGCTACACCTTC. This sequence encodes CASSSQGFDGYTF.

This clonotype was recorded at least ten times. CDR3 DNA: TGCGCCAGCAGCCAAGAAGTTGCGTCCTACGAGCAGTACTTC. Amino acid sequence: CASSQEVASYEQYF. This rearrangement joins TRBV4-1 to TRBJ2-7; D remains ambiguous. The germline V gene has CDR1 MGHRA and CDR2 YSYEKL. Trimming took 0 bases from V and 1 from J, leaving 7 bases between them. The CDR3 totals 14 residues.

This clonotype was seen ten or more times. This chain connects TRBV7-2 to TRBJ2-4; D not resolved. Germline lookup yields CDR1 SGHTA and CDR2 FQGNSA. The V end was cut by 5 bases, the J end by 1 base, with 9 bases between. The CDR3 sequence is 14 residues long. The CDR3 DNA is TGTGCCAGCAGCCCCGGGCGGGCCAAAAACATTCAGTACTTC. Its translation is CASSPGRAKNIQYF.

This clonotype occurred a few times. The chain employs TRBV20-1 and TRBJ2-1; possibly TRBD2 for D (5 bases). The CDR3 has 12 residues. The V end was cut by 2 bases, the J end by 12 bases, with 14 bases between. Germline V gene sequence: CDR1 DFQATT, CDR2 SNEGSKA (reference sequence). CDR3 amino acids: CSARPIEGGQFF. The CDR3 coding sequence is TGCAGTGCTAGACCCATAGAGGGCGGGCAGTTCTTC.

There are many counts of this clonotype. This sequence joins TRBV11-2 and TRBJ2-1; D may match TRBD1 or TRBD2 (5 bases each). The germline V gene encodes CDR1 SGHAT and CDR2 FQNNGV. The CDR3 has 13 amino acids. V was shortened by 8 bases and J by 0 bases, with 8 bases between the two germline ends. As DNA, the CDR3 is TGTGCCAGCGAGGGGCACTCCTACAATGAGCAGTTCTTC. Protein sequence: CASEGHSYNEQFF.

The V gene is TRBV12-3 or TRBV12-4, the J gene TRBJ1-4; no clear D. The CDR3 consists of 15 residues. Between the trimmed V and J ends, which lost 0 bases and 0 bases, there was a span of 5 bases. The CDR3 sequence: CASSLAGATNEKLFF. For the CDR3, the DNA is TGTGCCAGCAGTTTAGCTGGTGCAACTAATGAAAAACTGTTTTTT.

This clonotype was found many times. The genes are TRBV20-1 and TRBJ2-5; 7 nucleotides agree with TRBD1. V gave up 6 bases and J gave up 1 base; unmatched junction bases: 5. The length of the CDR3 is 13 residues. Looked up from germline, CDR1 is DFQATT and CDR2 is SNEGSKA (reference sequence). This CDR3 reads CSAGRDSQETQYF. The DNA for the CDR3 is TGCAGTGCGGGCCGGGACAGCCAAGAGACCCAGTACTTC.

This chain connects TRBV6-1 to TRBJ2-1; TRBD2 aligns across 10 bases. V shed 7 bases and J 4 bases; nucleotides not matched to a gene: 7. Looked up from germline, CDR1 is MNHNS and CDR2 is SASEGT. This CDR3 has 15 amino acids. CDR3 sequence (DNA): TGTGCCAGCAATCCTACTAGCGGGGTATACAATGAGCAGTTCTTC. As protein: CASNPTSGVYNEQFF.

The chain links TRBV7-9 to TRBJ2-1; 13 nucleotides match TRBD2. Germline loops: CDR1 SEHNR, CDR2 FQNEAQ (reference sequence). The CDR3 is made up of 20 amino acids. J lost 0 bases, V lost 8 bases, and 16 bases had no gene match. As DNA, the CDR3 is TGTGCCAGCTCACCGCCCCGGACTAGCGGGAGCCCGAGCTCCTACAATGAGCAGTTCTTC. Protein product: CASSPPRTSGSPSSYNEQFF.

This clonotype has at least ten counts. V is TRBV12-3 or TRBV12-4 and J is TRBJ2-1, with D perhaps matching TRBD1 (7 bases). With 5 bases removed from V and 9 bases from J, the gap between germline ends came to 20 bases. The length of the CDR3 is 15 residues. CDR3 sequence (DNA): TGTGCCAGCAGTACGTCAGGGGGGAAGGGAAGTGAGCAGTTCTTC. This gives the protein CASSTSGGKGSEQFF.

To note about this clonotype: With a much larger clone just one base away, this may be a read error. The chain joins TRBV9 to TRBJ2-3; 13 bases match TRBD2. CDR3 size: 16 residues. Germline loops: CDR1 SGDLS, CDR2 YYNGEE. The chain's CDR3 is CASIVGLAGVPDTQYF. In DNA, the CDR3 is TGTGCCAGCATCGTAGGACTAGCGGGAGTACCAGATACGCAGTATTTT.

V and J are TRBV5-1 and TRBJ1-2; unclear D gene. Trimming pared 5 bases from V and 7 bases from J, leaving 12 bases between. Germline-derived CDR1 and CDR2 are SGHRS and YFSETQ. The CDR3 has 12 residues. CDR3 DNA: TGCGCCAGCAGATCAGGAGTGGGTGGCTACACCTTC. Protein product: CASRSGVGGYTF.

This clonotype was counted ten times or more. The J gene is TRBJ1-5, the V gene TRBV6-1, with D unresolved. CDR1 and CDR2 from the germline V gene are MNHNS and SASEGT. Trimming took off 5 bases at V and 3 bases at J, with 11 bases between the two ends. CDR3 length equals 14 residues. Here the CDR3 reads CASSTWAPNQPQHF. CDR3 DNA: TGTGCCAGCAGTACGTGGGCCCCCAATCAGCCCCAGCATTTT.

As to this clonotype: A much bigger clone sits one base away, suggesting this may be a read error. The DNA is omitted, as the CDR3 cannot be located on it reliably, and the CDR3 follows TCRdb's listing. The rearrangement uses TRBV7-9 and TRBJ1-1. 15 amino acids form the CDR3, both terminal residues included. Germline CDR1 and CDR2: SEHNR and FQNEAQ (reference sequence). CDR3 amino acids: CASSLVGSGNTEASF.

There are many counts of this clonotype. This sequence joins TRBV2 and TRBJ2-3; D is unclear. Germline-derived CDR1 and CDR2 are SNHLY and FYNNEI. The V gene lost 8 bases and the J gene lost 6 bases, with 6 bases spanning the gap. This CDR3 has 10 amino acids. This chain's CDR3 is CASGYDTQYF. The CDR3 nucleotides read TGTGCCAGCGGGTATGATACGCAGTATTTT.

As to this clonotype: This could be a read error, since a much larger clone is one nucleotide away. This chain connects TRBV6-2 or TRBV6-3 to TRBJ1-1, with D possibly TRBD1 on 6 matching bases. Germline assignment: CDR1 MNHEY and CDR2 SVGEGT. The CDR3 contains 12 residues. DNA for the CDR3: TGTGCCAGCAGTGCGGGGACACTTGAAGCTCTCTTT. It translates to CASSAGTLEALF.

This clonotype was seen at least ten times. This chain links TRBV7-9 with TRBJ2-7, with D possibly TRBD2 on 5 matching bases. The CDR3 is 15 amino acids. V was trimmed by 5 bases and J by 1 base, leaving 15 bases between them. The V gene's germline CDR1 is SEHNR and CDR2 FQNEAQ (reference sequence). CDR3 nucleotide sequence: TGTGCCAGCAGCCCCGGGATCCAACTATCCTACGAGCAGTACTTC. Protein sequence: CASSPGIQLSYEQYF.

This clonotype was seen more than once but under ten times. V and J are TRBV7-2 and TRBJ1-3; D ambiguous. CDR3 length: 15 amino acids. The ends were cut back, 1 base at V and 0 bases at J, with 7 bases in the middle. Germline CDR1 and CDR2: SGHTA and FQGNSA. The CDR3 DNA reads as TGTGCCAGCAGCTTAGACGGAATCTCTGGAAACACCATATATTTT. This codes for CASSLDGISGNTIYF.

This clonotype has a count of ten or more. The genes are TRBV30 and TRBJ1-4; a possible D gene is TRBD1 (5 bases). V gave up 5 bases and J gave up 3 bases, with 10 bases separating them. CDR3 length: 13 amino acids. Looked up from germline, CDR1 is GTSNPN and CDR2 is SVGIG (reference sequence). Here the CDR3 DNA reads TGTGCCTGGCGACAGCCGGCTAATGAAAAACTGTTTTTT. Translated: CAWRQPANEKLFF.

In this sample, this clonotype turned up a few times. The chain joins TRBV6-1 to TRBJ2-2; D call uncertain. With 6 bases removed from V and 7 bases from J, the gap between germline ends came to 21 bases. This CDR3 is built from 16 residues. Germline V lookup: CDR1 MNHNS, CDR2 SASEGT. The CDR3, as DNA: TGTGCCAGCAGCCTTAGCTGGGGATTTGCCGGCGGGGAGCTGTTTTTT. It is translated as CASSLSWGFAGGELFF.